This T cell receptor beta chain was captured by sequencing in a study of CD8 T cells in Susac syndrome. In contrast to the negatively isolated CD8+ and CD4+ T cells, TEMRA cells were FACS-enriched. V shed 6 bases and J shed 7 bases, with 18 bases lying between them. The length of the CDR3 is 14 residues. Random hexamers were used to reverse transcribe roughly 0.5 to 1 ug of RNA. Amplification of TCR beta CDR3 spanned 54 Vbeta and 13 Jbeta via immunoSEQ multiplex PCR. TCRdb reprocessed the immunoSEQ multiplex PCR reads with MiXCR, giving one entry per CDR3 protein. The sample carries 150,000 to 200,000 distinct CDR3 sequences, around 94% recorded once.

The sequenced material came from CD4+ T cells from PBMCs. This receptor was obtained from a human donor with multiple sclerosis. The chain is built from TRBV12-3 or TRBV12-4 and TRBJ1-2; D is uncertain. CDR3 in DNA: TGTGCCAGCAGCCCCGGTAGGGTACGTGGTGGCTACACCTTC. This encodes CASSPGRVRGGYTF.